This T cell receptor beta chain came from a study of shared clonotypes between healthy human individuals. Study-level findings and limits: Non-shared clonotypes had lower generation probabilities than clonotypes shared by all four sorted-subset donors.

About this clone: The antigen is unknown. This same CDR3 is encoded by further DNA sequences in the sample.

Germline assignment: CDR1 SGHRS and CDR2 YFSETQ. V lost 0 bases, J lost 1 base, and 10 bases lay in between. The CDR3 totals 15 residues. Template for every sorted-subset replicate PCR totaled roughly 210 ng DNA, tens of thousands of T cell genomes. The table came from immunoSEQ multiplex PCR; TCRdb's copy has only in-frame clones and leaves some out. The sample consists of 2,100,000 or so clones, more than 90% of them appearing once. V usage is TRBV5-1 and J usage is TRBJ1-1, with no clear D. This TCR was recovered from a man aged 18 to 29 in good health. Input material: naive CD4+ T cells sorted from blood. The subset was: CD45RA+ positively selected. The CDR3 region is CASSLEGGSNTEAFF. DNA for the CDR3: TGCGCCAGCAGCTTGGAGGGAGGATCGAACACTGAAGCTTTCTTT. Based on the CDR3 plus reference TRBV5-1 and TRBJ1-1, the full variable domain is KAGVTQTPRYLIKTRGQQVTLSCSPISGHRSVSWYQQTPGQGLQFLFEYFSETQRNKGNFPGRFSGRQFSNSRSEMNVSTLELGDSALYLCASSLEGGSNTEAFFGQGTRLTVV.